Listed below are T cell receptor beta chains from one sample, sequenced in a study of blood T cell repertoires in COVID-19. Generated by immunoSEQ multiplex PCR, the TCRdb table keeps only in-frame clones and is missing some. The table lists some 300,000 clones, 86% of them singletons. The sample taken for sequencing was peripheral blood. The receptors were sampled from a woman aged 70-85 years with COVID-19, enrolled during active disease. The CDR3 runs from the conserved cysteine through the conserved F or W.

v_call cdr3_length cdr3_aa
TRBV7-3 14 CASSPSGLSETQYF
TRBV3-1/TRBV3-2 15 CASSRGQGEDTEAFF
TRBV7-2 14 CASRSSGGPYEQYF
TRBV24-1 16 CATSEPGTFHQETQYF
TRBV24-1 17 CATSDPGEGDSNQPQHF
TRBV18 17 CASSPPSGTGGRGEQYF
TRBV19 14 CASIGRGQGTEAFF
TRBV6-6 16 CASRIDRGTTVGEQFF
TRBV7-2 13 CASSASRGGEQYF
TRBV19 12 CASSMVGGEQYF
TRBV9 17 CASSVGASGDLQETQYF
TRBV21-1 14 CASTWGGPPYGYTF
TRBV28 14 CASPPGGDTYEQYF
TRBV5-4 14 CASSLATGWTEAFF
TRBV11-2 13 CASSPSVPGELFF
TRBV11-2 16 CASSPLLGAWGTEAFF
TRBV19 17 CASSIGAGLAEEETQYF
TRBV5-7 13 CASTGQERQPQHF